The 5 T cell receptor beta chains reported below all come from one sample, sequenced in a study of response to subunit inactivated influenza vaccine. TCRdb fed the RT-PCR reads into MiXCR, producing one record per CDR3 protein. The data show hundreds of thousands of distinct CDR3 sequences, 11% seen once. These same data were also listed under a study on T cells expressing NK-cell markers. That work contributes: UMIs were included in TCR beta cDNA generated by 5'RACE template switching.

The sample was PBMCs from blood, taken on the day of vaccination. The receptors come from a man aged 50 to 60 who received an inactivated influenza vaccine.

This clonotype was seen more than once but under ten times. The genes are TRBV7-8 and TRBJ2-1; 9 positions agree with TRBD1. Per the germline V gene, CDR1 is SGHVS and CDR2 is FQNEAQ. V lost 0 bases to trimming and J lost 5 bases; unmatched junction nucleotides: 2. The CDR3 extends over 15 amino acids. CDR3 DNA: TGTGCCAGCAGCTTAGCGGGACAGGGTAACAATGAGCAGTTCTTC. Its translation: CASSLAGQGNNEQFF. The variable domain in full, with the rest retrieved from reference TRBV7-8 and TRBJ2-1, is GAGVSQSPRYKVAKRGQDVALRCDPISGHVSLFWYQQALGQGPEFLTYFQNEAQLDKSGLPSDRFFAERPEGSVSTLKIQRTQQEDSAVYLCASSLAGQGNNEQFFGPGTRLTVL.

At least ten counts were recorded for this clonotype. The chain links TRBV25-1 to TRBJ1-6; D remains unclear. This CDR3 contains 12 residues. Germline values: CDR1 MGHDK, CDR2 SYGVNS. The V end was cut by 4 bases, the J end by 6 bases, with 4 bases between. The CDR3 DNA reads TGTGCCAGCAGTGGGACTAATTCACCCCTCCACTTT. As protein: CASSGTNSPLHF.

The table lists this clonotype with many counts. V gene TRBV12-3 or TRBV12-4 combines with J gene TRBJ2-1; tentative D call: TRBD2 (5 bases). Trimming stripped 0 bases from V and 5 bases from J, with 14 bases between. The CDR3 totals 16 residues. CDR3 DNA: TGTGCCAGCAGTTTAGCGCTCATGGGAGCTGACAATGAGCAGTTCTTC. Protein sequence: CASSLALMGADNEQFF.

This clonotype was seen a few times. The V call is TRBV10-3, the J call TRBJ2-7, with D possibly called TRBD1 or TRBD2 (5 bases each). V lost 0 bases, J lost 6 bases, and 21 bases lay in between. Per the germline V gene, CDR1 is ENHRY and CDR2 is SYGVKD. CDR3 length: 17 amino acids. CDR3 DNA: TGTGCCATCAGTGAGTCGTATTTTGTCAGGGAGAGGGGCGAGCAGTACTTC. Translation: CAISESYFVRERGEQYF.

This clonotype was recorded a few times. The chain couples TRBV2 to TRBJ2-1; D is perhaps TRBD1 (6 bases). The V and J ends lost 10 bases and 6 bases respectively, with 19 bases between them. CDR1 and CDR2 (germline): SNHLY, FYNNEI. The length of the CDR3 is 14 residues. CDR3 region: CANKQGPSFNEQFF. The CDR3 coding sequence is TGTGCCAATAAACAGGGACCATCTTTCAATGAGCAGTTCTTC.